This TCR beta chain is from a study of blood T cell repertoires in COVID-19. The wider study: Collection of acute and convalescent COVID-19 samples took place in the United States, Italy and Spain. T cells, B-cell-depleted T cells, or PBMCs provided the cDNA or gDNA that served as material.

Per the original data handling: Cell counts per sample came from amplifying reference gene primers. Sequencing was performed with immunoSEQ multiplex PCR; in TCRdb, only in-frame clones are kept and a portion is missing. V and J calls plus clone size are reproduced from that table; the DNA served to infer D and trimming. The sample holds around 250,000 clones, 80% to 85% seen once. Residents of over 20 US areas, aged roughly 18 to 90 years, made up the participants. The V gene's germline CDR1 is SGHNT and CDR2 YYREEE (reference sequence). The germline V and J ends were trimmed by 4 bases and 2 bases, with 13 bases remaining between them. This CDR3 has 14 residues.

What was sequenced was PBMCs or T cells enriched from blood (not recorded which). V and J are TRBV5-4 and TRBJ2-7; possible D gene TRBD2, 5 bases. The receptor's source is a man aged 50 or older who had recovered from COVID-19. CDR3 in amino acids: CASSLRTGPYEQYF. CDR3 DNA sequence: TGTGCCAGCAGCCTAAGGACTGGACCCTACGAGCAGTACTTC.